The 18 T cell receptor beta chains listed next were all sequenced from one sample in a study of vaccination and CD4 T cells after COVID-19. Antigens for these TCRs are unknown. Sequencing of DNA taken from cultured CD4+ T cells relied on the Oncomine TCR Beta short-read assay. Someone extracted genomic DNA from cultured CD4+ T cells. One entry per CDR3 protein results from TCRdb running MiXCR on the PCR reads. This table holds approximately 9,500 distinct CDR3 sequences, under 50% found once. Treatment meaning: roughly 10-day PBMC culture with coronavirus spike peptide pools or control peptides (ViraFEST assay). During the years 2011-2018, before the COVID-19 pandemic, the unexposed donor's CD4+ T cells were collected. Sample: CD4+ T cells from blood, cultured in vitro. Receptor source: a human donor in good health.

This chain connects TRBV6-2 or TRBV6-3 to TRBJ1-5; 8 nucleotides agree with TRBD1. Looked up from germline, CDR1 is MNHEY and CDR2 is SVGEGT. With 8 bases clipped from V and 6 bases from J, the junction kept 12 bases outside the gene matches. CDR3 size: 15 residues. In nucleotides, the CDR3 is TGTGCCAGCGGACGGACAGGGAGTGGGGGTCAGCCCCAGCATTTT. This gives the protein CASGRTGSGGQPQHF.

This clonotype came up a few times. The chain is built from TRBV12-5 and TRBJ2-5, with 10 bases identical to TRBD2. V was clipped by 6 bases and J by 2 bases; unmatched bases: 9. The CDR3 is 16 residues long. Germline V gene lookup returns CDR1 LGHNT and CDR2 FRNRAP. The CDR3 nucleotides read TGTGCTAGTGGACCGGGGGCTAGCGGGGGTCAAGAGACCCAGTACTTC. Translating gives CASGPGASGGQETQYF. Using reference TRBV12-5 and TRBJ2-5 for the parts outside the CDR3, the full variable domain is DARVTQTPRHKVTEMGQEVTMRCQPILGHNTVFWYRQTMMQGLELLAYFRNRAPLDDSGMPKDRFSAEMPDATLATLKIQPSEPRDSAVYFCASGPGASGGQETQYFGPGTRLLVL.

This clonotype was found a few times. V and J are TRBV6-4 and TRBJ2-3; D perhaps matches TRBD1 (5 bases). This CDR3 has 16 amino acids. The germline V gene encodes CDR1 MRHNA and CDR2 SNTAGT. V was cut by 10 bases and J by 1 base, with 21 bases left in between. The CDR3 DNA follows: TGTGCCACTTCACCCTCCACAGGCGGAGGCACAGATACGCAGTATTTT. Protein sequence: CATSPSTGGGTDTQYF.

This clonotype was picked up one time. V and J are TRBV30 and TRBJ1-5; D is perhaps TRBD1 (6 bases). This CDR3 spans 13 amino acids. Germline V gene data show CDR1 as GTSNPN and CDR2 as SVGIG (reference sequence). Trimming left V 5 bases short and J 4 bases short, with 12 bases between. This CDR3 reads CAWGRQANQPQHF. CDR3 in DNA: TGTGCCTGGGGAAGACAGGCTAATCAGCCCCAGCATTTT.

V and J are TRBV19 and TRBJ1-2; the D is unclear. Trimming left V 2 bases short and J 1 base short, with 11 bases between. Germline V gene data show CDR1 as LNHDA and CDR2 as SQIVND (reference sequence). The CDR3 covers 15 residues. CDR3: CASSIFSAVNYGYTF. CDR3 sequence (DNA): TGTGCCAGTAGTATATTTTCGGCAGTTAACTATGGCTACACCTTC.

This chain connects TRBV28 to TRBJ2-1; D possibly corresponds to TRBD2 (6 bases). From germline, CDR1 is MDHEN and CDR2 SYDVKM. The CDR3 length is 17 residues. Trimming cost V 4 bases and J 0 bases, with 16 bases left between them. The CDR3 loop is CASSSPGTASSYNEQFF. Here the CDR3 DNA reads TGTGCCAGCAGTTCCCCCGGGACTGCGAGCTCCTACAATGAGCAGTTCTTC. Supplemented by reference TRBV28 and TRBJ2-1, the full variable domain reads DVKVTQSSRYLVKRTGEKVFLECVQDMDHENMFWYRQDPGLGLRLIYFSYDVKMKEKGDIPEGYSVSREKKERFSLILESASTNQTSMYLCASSSPGTASSYNEQFFGPGTRLTVL.

J is TRBJ2-7 and V is TRBV27; the match to TRBD2 covers 7 bases. The germline gives CDR1 MNHEY, CDR2 SMNVEV (reference sequence). V lost 5 bases to trimming and J lost 1 base; unmatched junction nucleotides: 11. The CDR3 is 16 residues long. The CDR3 coding sequence is TGTGCCAGCAGTCCTGGTGGGGCTAGCGGTTCCTACGAGCAGTACTTC. This gives the protein CASSPGGASGSYEQYF.

The rearrangement links TRBV6-1 to TRBJ2-7; 9 positions agree with TRBD1. CDR3 length: 15 amino acids. From germline, CDR1 is MNHNS and CDR2 SASEGT. V lost 6 bases to trimming and J lost 2 bases; unmatched junction nucleotides: 8. CDR3 sequence reads: CASSSPGQGTYEQYF. The CDR3 DNA reads TGTGCCAGCAGCTCACCGGGACAGGGCACCTACGAGCAGTACTTC.

There are a few counts of this clonotype. CDR3 region: CSARDRTGGGYSPLHF. As DNA, the CDR3 is TGCAGTGCTAGAGATCGGACAGGGGGAGGTTATTCACCCCTCCACTTT. The chain recombines TRBV20-1 with TRBJ1-6; 10 bases agree with TRBD1. Germline V gives CDR1 DFQATT, CDR2 SNEGSKA (reference sequence). With V trimmed by 0 bases and J by 8 bases, 7 bases remained unmatched. The CDR3 covers 16 residues.

This clonotype was observed a few times. The CDR3 DNA follows: TGTGCCAGCAGTCCCCTCGATCTTTATAGCAATCAGCCCCAGCATTTT. Translated: CASSPLDLYSNQPQHF. This sequence joins TRBV28 and TRBJ1-5, with D uncertain. With 5 bases removed from V and 0 bases from J, the gap between germline ends came to 14 bases. Per germline, CDR1 MDHEN and CDR2 SYDVKM. The CDR3 extends over 16 amino acids.

This clonotype was seen a few times. This chain joins TRBV7-6 and TRBJ2-3, with 15 bases fitting TRBD2. V lost 8 bases and J lost 1; bases outside the gene matches: 4. This CDR3 spans 16 amino acids. Germline assignment: CDR1 SGHVS and CDR2 FNYEAQ. CDR3 DNA: TGTGCCAGCGGGACTAGCGGGGGGTCCCGCACAGATACGCAGTATTTT. As protein: CASGTSGGSRTDTQYF. Looking up the rest from reference TRBV7-6 and TRBJ2-3 gives the full variable domain: GAGVSQSPRYKVTKRGQDVALRCDPISGHVSLYWYRQALGQGPEFLTYFNYEAQQDKSGLPNDRFSAERPEGSISTLTIQRTEQRDSAMYRCASGTSGGSRTDTQYFGPGTRLTVL.

This chain links TRBV20-1 with TRBJ1-2, with no clear D. Germline CDR1 is DFQATT and CDR2 is SNEGSKA (reference sequence). The V and J ends lost 6 bases and 4 bases respectively, with 15 bases between them. The CDR3 length is 13 residues. The CDR3 protein is CSAMPRGAYGYTF. CDR3 nucleotide sequence: TGCAGTGCCATGCCCCGGGGTGCCTATGGCTACACCTTC.

This clonotype has just a few counts. The chain is built from TRBV20-1 and TRBJ1-2; D gene uncertain. The V and J ends lost 4 bases and 6 bases respectively, with 9 bases between them. CDR1 DFQATT and CDR2 SNEGSKA come from the germline V gene (reference sequence). The CDR3 sequence is 11 residues long. DNA of the CDR3: TGCAGTGCTACCGAGGTGGATGGCTACACCTTC. Translating gives CSATEVDGYTF.

This clonotype was detected only a few times. The rearrangement joins TRBV20-1 to TRBJ2-5; TRBD1 might be the D (6 bases). The germline V gene encodes CDR1 DFQATT and CDR2 SNEGSKA (reference sequence). The CDR3 length is 14 residues. V shed 7 bases and J shed 8 bases, with 23 bases lying between them. The CDR3 bases are TGCAGTGTTTTAGACAGGAGCGGAGCCCTTACCCAGTACTTC. This translates into CSVLDRSGALTQYF.

There are a few counts of this clonotype. The chain recombines TRBV28 with TRBJ1-5; 8 bases are shared with TRBD1. The ends lost 3 bases at V and 4 bases at J; junction bases unmatched: 11. The germline V gene encodes CDR1 MDHEN and CDR2 SYDVKM. This CDR3 comprises 17 residues. CDR3 sequence: CASSLLTTTGGNQPQHF. The CDR3 DNA reads TGTGCCAGCAGTTTGTTAACTACAACAGGGGGAAATCAGCCCCAGCATTTT.

This sequence joins TRBV10-3 and TRBJ2-5, with D unresolved. CDR1 and CDR2 (germline): ENHRY, SYGVKD. Trimming took 6 bases from V and 1 from J, leaving 12 bases between them. The CDR3 runs to 14 residues. As DNA, the CDR3 is TGTGCCATCAGACCTAGAGAAGGCCAAGAGACCCAGTACTTC. It yields the protein CAIRPREGQETQYF.

The genes are TRBV6-5 and TRBJ1-2; TRBD1 matches 7 bases. The CDR3 has 16 residues. Germline trimming cut 2 bases from V and 5 bases from J; bases unmatched to any gene: 11. In germline, CDR1 is MNHEY, CDR2 SVGAGI. CDR3 residues: CASSYKGQSRGYGYTF. The CDR3 DNA reads TGTGCCAGCAGTTACAAGGGACAGTCCCGGGGGTATGGCTACACCTTC.

V and J are TRBV7-2 and TRBJ1-1; D is unclear. Germline V gives CDR1 SGHTA, CDR2 FQGNSA. Trimming cost V 5 bases and J 1 base, with 11 bases left between them. This CDR3 has 14 amino acids. CDR3 amino acids: CASSPRPANTEAFF. The CDR3 nucleotides read TGTGCCAGCAGCCCTCGTCCGGCGAACACTGAAGCTTTCTTT.